The 32 T cell receptor beta chains below come from one sample, sequenced in a study of esophageal squamous cell carcinoma under preoperative chemotherapy. TCRdb called the PCR reads again in MiXCR, with one record for every CDR3 protein. The sample yields about 30,000 distinct CDR3 sequences, under 55% seen once. Time point noted: before preoperative PTX-NDP chemotherapy. The sample was gathered from a patient given preoperative chemotherapy. The source is a human donor with esophageal squamous cell carcinoma. The donor label of this sample is uncertain.

The genes are TRBV7-3 and TRBJ2-5, with 7 nucleotides matching TRBD2. CDR3 length: 17 residues. V was clipped by 3 bases and J by 1 base; unmatched bases: 11. CDR1 and CDR2 from the germline V gene are SGHTA and FQGTGA. DNA for the CDR3: TGTGCCAGCAGCTTCAGGCCGGGGGGAGGTGTCCAAGAGACCCAGTACTTC. Its protein product is CASSFRPGGGVQETQYF.

The chain couples TRBV5-1 to TRBJ2-5; D remains unclear. The J call may be incorrect, as the DNA end agrees better with TRBJ2-7. Germline V gene lookup returns CDR1 SGHRS and CDR2 YFSETQ. The CDR3 is 11 amino acids. The CDR3 DNA reads as TGCGCCAGCAGCCACGACTACGAGCAGTACTTC. It translates to CASSHDYEQYF.

This clonotype has just a few counts. The chain carries TRBV12-3 or TRBV12-4 and TRBJ2-1; D may be TRBD1 (6 bases). V dropped 6 bases and J dropped 10 bases, with 19 bases sitting between them. The CDR3 has 14 amino acids. CDR3 nucleotide sequence: TGTGCCAGCAGGACCGGTGGGGCAGGGGTGGAGCAGTTCTTC. Encoded protein: CASRTGGAGVEQFF.

Ten or more counts support this clonotype. This chain connects TRBV6-1 to TRBJ2-5; 9 bases line up with TRBD1. The CDR3 is 16 amino acids. CDR1 is MNHNS and CDR2 is SASEGT in the germline V gene. Trimming removed 7 bases from V and 11 bases from J; junction bases left unmatched: 20. This CDR3 is CASTNLGGTGSFEQYF. In nucleotides, the CDR3 is TGTGCCAGCACTAACCTGGGAGGGACAGGGTCCTTTGAGCAGTACTTC.

A note on this clonotype: A single base separates this from a much larger clone, so it may be a read error. The chain joins TRBV27 to TRBJ1-3, with D unresolved. In germline, CDR1 is MNHEY, CDR2 SMNVEV (reference sequence). This CDR3 is 14 amino acids long. This chain's CDR3 is CASSSLAAGNTLYF. DNA for the CDR3: TGTGCCAGCAGTTCGCTCGCCGCGGGAAACACCTTATATTTT.

This clonotype came up once. The chain is built from TRBV6-1 and TRBJ2-2; 8 bases are shared with TRBD1. The DNA end lines up better with TRBJ2-3; the J call may be wrong. CDR3 size: 14 residues. From germline, CDR1 is MNHNS and CDR2 SASEGT. The DNA for the CDR3 is TGTGCCAGCAAAACAGGGGGGAACACCGGGACGCAGTATTTT. It is translated as CASKTGGNTGTQYF.

This chain uses TRBV28 with TRBJ2-5; D not certain. The last part of the DNA fits TRBJ2-7 better; the J call may be wrong. CDR3 length: 11 amino acids. Germline V gives CDR1 MDHEN, CDR2 SYDVKM. CDR3 sequence reads: CASALSYEQYF. CDR3 DNA sequence: TGTGCCAGCGCCCTCTCCTACGAGCAGTACTTC.

As concerns this clonotype: With a much larger clone just one base away, this may be a read error. The CDR3 DNA follows: TGCGCCAGCAGCTCCCATGCCTCCGGGGCCAACGTCCTGACTTTC. Its protein product is CASSSHASGANVLTF. V usage is TRBV5-1 and J usage is TRBJ2-6; no clear D. Germline lookup yields CDR1 SGHRS and CDR2 YFSETQ. V gave up 3 bases and J gave up 4 bases, with 11 bases separating them. The CDR3 runs 15 residues.

This chain uses TRBV7-2 with TRBJ2-4, with unresolved D. Trimming cost V 6 bases and J 13 bases, with 25 bases left between them. CDR1 and CDR2 (germline): SGHTA, FQGNSA. This CDR3 spans 15 amino acids. Here the CDR3 DNA reads TGTGCCAGCAGTAGCACAACGAGTGCCAAAGAGATCCAGTACTTC. Protein product: CASSSTTSAKEIQYF.

V is TRBV25-1 and J is TRBJ2-1, with TRBD1 matching over 10 bases. Germline assignment: CDR1 MGHDK and CDR2 SYGVNS. The junction had 3 bases not matched to a gene; V was cut back by 7 bases and J by 3 bases. The CDR3 length is 14 residues. CDR3 in DNA: TGTGCCAGCATAAGGACAGGGGGCTACAATGAGCAGTTCTTC. This translates into CASIRTGGYNEQFF.

The chain carries TRBV18 and TRBJ2-5; D is perhaps TRBD2 (6 bases). Deletions cut 3 bases from V and 5 bases from J, with 10 bases between. The length of the CDR3 is 13 residues. Looked up from germline, CDR1 is KGHSH and CDR2 is LQKENI. CDR3 sequence reads: CASSPTSFETQYF. CDR3 in DNA: TGTGCCAGCTCACCGACTAGTTTTGAGACCCAGTACTTC.

In regard to this clonotype: The CDR3 does not end in the conserved phenylalanine or tryptophan, so this is likely a read error. No DNA is shown, since the ends of the CDR3 on it are uncertain; the CDR3 is the one TCRdb lists. The V and J genes are TRBV7-6 and TRBJ2-5; TRBD2, the D gene given by the table, was not confirmed from the DNA. The CDR3 extends over 15 residues, inclusive of both ends. Germline V gene sequence: CDR1 SGHVS, CDR2 FNYEAQ. The CDR3 loop reads CASSSGGSRQETQFS.

V is TRBV7-3 and J is TRBJ2-5; TRBD2 matches 10 bases. The CDR3 consists of 16 residues. Germline V gene data show CDR1 as SGHTA and CDR2 as FQGTGA. V was clipped by 6 bases and J by 5 bases; unmatched bases: 12. CDR3: CASSQGAGGPWETQYF. The CDR3, as DNA: TGTGCCAGCAGTCAGGGAGCGGGGGGGCCTTGGGAGACCCAGTACTTC.

This chain joins TRBV12-3 or TRBV12-4 and TRBJ2-3; TRBD1 aligns across 7 bases. The V and J ends lost 6 bases and 8 bases, in that order; junction bases with no gene match: 17. The CDR3 sequence is 16 residues long. The chain's CDR3 is CASRSPSTGHQGTQYF. The CDR3 nucleotides are TGTGCCAGCAGGTCGCCCTCGACAGGGCACCAAGGTACGCAGTATTTT.

Remarks on this clonotype: Germline is not matched at one junction end, which may reflect a read error. This rearrangement joins TRBV6-1 to TRBJ2-5, with D hard to call. The CDR3 has 13 residues. Per germline, CDR1 MNHNS and CDR2 SASEGT. The DNA of the CDR3 is TGTGCCAGTCGATTCGCCAGCCAAGAGACCCAGCTTTTC. Its protein is CASRFASQETQLF.

Many counts were recorded for this clonotype. This chain uses TRBV24-1 with TRBJ2-1; 9 bases align to TRBD1. CDR1 is KGHDR, CDR2 SFDVKD, per germline. Trimming removed 5 bases from V and 1 base from J; junction bases left unmatched: 5. There are 16 residues in the CDR3. The chain's CDR3 is CATSVGTGRSYNEQFF. Written as DNA, the CDR3 is TGTGCCACCAGTGTTGGGACAGGGCGATCCTACAATGAGCAGTTCTTC.

This clonotype has ten or more counts. The chain employs TRBV7-6 and TRBJ2-2; D is possibly TRBD1 (7 bases). The germline gives CDR1 SGHVS, CDR2 FNYEAQ. The CDR3 spans 15 residues. V was trimmed by 4 bases and J by 2 bases, leaving 11 bases between them. The CDR3 DNA sequence: TGTGCCAGCAGCTGGCAGGGGGGAAACACCGGGGAGCTGTTTTTT. Translation gives CASSWQGGNTGELFF.

This clonotype appeared once. The V call is TRBV19, the J call TRBJ2-1; D perhaps matches TRBD1 (6 bases). CDR1 LNHDA and CDR2 SQIVND come from the germline V gene (reference sequence). V dropped 10 bases and J dropped 2 bases, with 21 bases sitting between them. The CDR3 is 16 amino acids. The chain's CDR3 is CATRSDRSYPYNEQFF. The CDR3 nucleotides read TGTGCCACGCGGTCGGACAGATCCTATCCCTACAATGAGCAGTTCTTC.

This clonotype was found a few times. The gene calls are TRBV7-9 and TRBJ2-1, with a weak D call TRBD1 (5 bases). The V gene's germline CDR1 is SEHNR and CDR2 FQNEAQ (reference sequence). This CDR3 comprises 13 residues. The V and J ends lost 1 base and 8 bases respectively, with 9 bases between them. The CDR3 DNA is TGTGCCAGCAGCTTAGGGAGCAGGGATGAGCAGTTCTTC. Translating gives CASSLGSRDEQFF.

Concerning this clonotype: A much larger clone differs from this one at a single base, so this may be a read error. The chain recombines TRBV11-3 with TRBJ2-1; D unclear. The J call may be mistaken, given a closer DNA end match to TRBJ2-7. Looked up from germline, CDR1 is SGHNT and CDR2 is YENEEA. This CDR3 region has 14 residues. The CDR3 loop is CASRSTVWVNEQYF. CDR3 DNA sequence: TGTGCCAGCAGATCAACCGTTTGGGTGAATGAGCAGTACTTC.

The V gene is TRBV27, the J gene TRBJ2-1; TRBD2 matches at 13 bases. The length of the CDR3 is 16 residues. Losses at the gene ends were 0 bases for V and 4 bases for J; bases not matched to a gene: 0. Per the germline V gene, CDR1 is MNHEY and CDR2 is SMNVEV (reference sequence). The CDR3 spells CASSLSLAGGYNEQFF. In DNA form, the CDR3 reads TGTGCCAGCAGTTTATCACTAGCGGGAGGGTACAATGAGCAGTTCTTC.

The chain joins TRBV7-2 to TRBJ2-4; D might be TRBD2 (7 bases). TRBJ2-5 matches the DNA end more closely, so the J call is doubtful. Germline CDR1 is SGHTA and CDR2 is FQGNSA. This CDR3 is built from 14 residues. The CDR3 is CAGRGGRTGETQYF. The CDR3 DNA is TGTGCGGGGCGCGGGGGCCGGACCGGAGAGACCCAGTACTTC.

Concerning this clonotype: The junction and the germline gene differ at one end; a read error may be behind it. The gene calls are TRBV6-1 and TRBJ2-2, with D tentatively TRBD1 (5 bases). The CDR3 has 15 residues. Germline V gene data show CDR1 as MNHNS and CDR2 as SASEGT. The CDR3 bases are TGTGCCAGCGGAGAACAGGCTGTGAACACAGGTACGCTGTATTTT. Translated: CASGEQAVNTGTLYF.

On this clonotype itself: The conserved final phenylalanine or tryptophan is absent from the CDR3, which likely points to a read error. V is TRBV7-6 and J is TRBJ2-5, with a possible D match to TRBD2 (6 bases). The CDR3 covers 14 residues. Germline CDR1 is SGHVS and CDR2 is FNYEAQ. The DNA for the CDR3 is TGTGCCAGCGGCTTAGACGGGGGCCAAGAGACCCAGTACTTG. Translated, it gives CASGLDGGQETQYL.

Many counts were recorded for this clonotype. The chain links TRBV6-1 to TRBJ2-2; TRBD1 matches at 7 bases. The germline gives CDR1 MNHNS, CDR2 SASEGT. Trimming removed 8 bases from V and 7 bases from J; junction bases left unmatched: 13. The CDR3 length is 15 residues. CDR3 sequence reads: CASSTGTVPVGELFF. The CDR3 region has the DNA TGTGCCAGCTCCACCGGGACAGTCCCTGTCGGGGAGCTGTTTTTT.

The J gene is TRBJ2-2, the V gene TRBV7-6; D may be TRBD1 (5 bases). Near its end, the DNA agrees better with TRBJ2-3, so the J call may be wrong. There are 16 residues in the CDR3. The germline V gene encodes CDR1 SGHVS and CDR2 FNYEAQ. The CDR3 coding sequence is TGTGCCAGCAGCTTAGAGGGGAAAGTGAGCACCGGTGCGCAGTATTTT. It is translated as CASSLEGKVSTGAQYF.

As concerns this clonotype: At one of its ends the junction is not consistent with the germline gene, which may arise from a read error. The chain is built from TRBV7-6 and TRBJ2-5, with 7 bases lining up with TRBD2. CDR3 length: 18 amino acids. Germline V lookup: CDR1 SGHVS, CDR2 FNYEAQ. The CDR3 coding sequence is TGTGCCAGCATCTCTGCGCCCCCCGGGGGGAGGGACGCAGATACGCAGTACTTT. This encodes CASISAPPGGRDADTQYF.

This sequence joins TRBV5-1 and TRBJ2-1; TRBD1 or TRBD2 may be the D gene (5 bases each). Matching the DNA end better, TRBJ2-7 makes the J call doubtful. This CDR3 region has 12 residues. Germline V lookup: CDR1 SGHRS, CDR2 YFSETQ. CDR3 DNA sequence: TGCGCCAGCAGCTTAAGAGGGGACGAGCAGTACTTC. It codes for CASSLRGDEQYF.

This chain joins TRBV7-8 and TRBJ2-3; D may be TRBD1 or TRBD2 (5 bases each). The tail of the sequence fits TRBJ2-5 better, so the J call may be wrong. The V gene's germline CDR1 is SGHVS and CDR2 FQNEAQ. The CDR3 contains 16 residues. The CDR3 is CASRGRAGCSTETQYF. DNA of the CDR3: TGTGCCAGCAGGGGGCGCGCGGGCTGTAGCACAGAGACCCAGTACTTC.

The chain links TRBV7-2 to TRBJ2-2, with D perhaps matching TRBD1 (6 bases). The CDR3 contains 15 residues. Trimming shortened V by 4 bases and J by 7 bases, and 16 bases separated the two germline ends. The germline CDR1 and CDR2 sequences are SGHTA and FQGNSA. For the CDR3, the DNA is TGTGCCAGCAGCTCACCCGACAGGAAGTACGGGGAGCTGTTTTTT. Protein: CASSSPDRKYGELFF.

This clonotype came up once. This chain connects TRBV12-5 to TRBJ2-7; no reliable D call. The tail of the sequence fits TRBJ2-5 better, so the J call may be wrong. CDR1 and CDR2 (germline): LGHNT, FRNRAP. This CDR3 is built from 14 residues. The CDR3 protein is CASGLGSRKETQYF. The CDR3 DNA sequence: TGTGCTAGTGGTTTGGGTAGTAGGAAAGAGACCCAGTACTTC.

The sample holds a few counts of this clonotype. The chain carries TRBV18 and TRBJ2-4; D is undetermined. The J call is in doubt because the DNA end fits TRBJ2-7 better. This CDR3 spans 13 amino acids. Per germline, CDR1 KGHSH and CDR2 LQKENI. CDR3 nucleotide sequence: TGTGCCAGCTCACCACACCACGAGTACGAGCAGTACTTC. Its protein product is CASSPHHEYEQYF.